This T cell receptor beta chain was identified during a study of blood T cell repertoires in COVID-19. Across the whole study: The United States, Italy and Spain supplied acute and convalescent COVID-19 samples. PBMCs, B-cell-depleted T cells, or T cells were the source of the cDNA or gDNA that made up the material.

V lost 8 bases to trimming and J lost 8 bases, with 13 bases between them. This CDR3 has 11 amino acids. Germline V gene data show CDR1 as GTSNPN and CDR2 as SVGIG (reference sequence). In the authors' workflow: Estimation of nucleated cell counts was performed using reference gene primer amplification. TCRdb keeps only in-frame clones here, not all; method: immunoSEQ multiplex PCR. V and J calls and clone size are those listed in that table; D and trimming were worked out from the DNA. The table includes hundreds of thousands of clones, around 91% detected once. This chain connects TRBV30 to TRBJ2-1; D may be TRBD2 (5 bases). Sequenced material: peripheral blood. The TCR sequence derives from a woman between 18 and 30 years old who had recovered from COVID-19. CDR3 coding DNA: TGTGCCGGGTCATTGAGGGATGAGCAGTTCTTC. As protein: CAGSLRDEQFF.